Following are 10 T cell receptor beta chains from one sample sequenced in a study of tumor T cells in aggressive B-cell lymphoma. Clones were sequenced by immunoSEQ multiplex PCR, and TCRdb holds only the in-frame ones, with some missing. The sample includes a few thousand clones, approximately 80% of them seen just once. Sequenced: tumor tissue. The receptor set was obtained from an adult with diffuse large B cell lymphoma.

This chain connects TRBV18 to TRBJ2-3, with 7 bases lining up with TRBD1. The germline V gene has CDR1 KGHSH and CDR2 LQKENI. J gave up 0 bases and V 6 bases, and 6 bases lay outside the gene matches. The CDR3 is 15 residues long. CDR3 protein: CASSLGGPSTDTQYF. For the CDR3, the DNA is TGTGCCAGCTCTCTAGGGGGCCCTAGCACAGATACGCAGTATTTT.

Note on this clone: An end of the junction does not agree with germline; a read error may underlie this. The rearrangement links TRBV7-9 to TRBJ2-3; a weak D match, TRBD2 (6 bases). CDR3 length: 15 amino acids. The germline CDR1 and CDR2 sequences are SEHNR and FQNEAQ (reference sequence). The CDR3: CASTLSREFTDTQYF. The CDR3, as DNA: TGTGCCAGCACCTTAAGTCGGGAGTTCACAGATACGCAGTATTTT.

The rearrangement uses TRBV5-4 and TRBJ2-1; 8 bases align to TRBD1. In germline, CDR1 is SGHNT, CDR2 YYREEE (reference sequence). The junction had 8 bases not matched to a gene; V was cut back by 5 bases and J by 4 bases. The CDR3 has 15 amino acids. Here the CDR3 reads CASSPDREVYNEQFF. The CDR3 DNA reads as TGTGCCAGCAGTCCGGACAGGGAAGTGTACAATGAGCAGTTCTTC.

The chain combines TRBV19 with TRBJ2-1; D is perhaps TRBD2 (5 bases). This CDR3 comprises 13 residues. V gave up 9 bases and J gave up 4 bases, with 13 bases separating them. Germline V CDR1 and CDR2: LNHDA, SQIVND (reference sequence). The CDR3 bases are TGTGCCAGCTGTGCCAGGACTTACAATGAGCAGTTCTTC. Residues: CASCARTYNEQFF.

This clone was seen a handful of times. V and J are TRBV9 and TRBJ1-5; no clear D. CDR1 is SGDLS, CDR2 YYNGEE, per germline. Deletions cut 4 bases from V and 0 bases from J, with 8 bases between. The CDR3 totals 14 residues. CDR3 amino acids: CASSLQASNQPQHF. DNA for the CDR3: TGTGCCAGCAGCCTTCAGGCTAGCAATCAGCCCCAGCATTTT.

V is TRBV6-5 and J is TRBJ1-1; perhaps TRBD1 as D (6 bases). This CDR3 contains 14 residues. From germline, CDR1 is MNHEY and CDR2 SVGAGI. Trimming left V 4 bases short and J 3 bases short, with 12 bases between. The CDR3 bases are TGTGCCAGCAGTTTAGCAGGGGAATACACTGAAGCTTTCTTT. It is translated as CASSLAGEYTEAFF.

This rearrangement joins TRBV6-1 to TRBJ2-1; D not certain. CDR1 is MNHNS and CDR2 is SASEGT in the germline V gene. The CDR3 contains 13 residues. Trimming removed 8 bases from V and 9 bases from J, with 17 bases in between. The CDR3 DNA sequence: TGTGCCAGCCACGTTTCTCAGGTGGCTGAGCAGTTCTTC. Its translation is CASHVSQVAEQFF.

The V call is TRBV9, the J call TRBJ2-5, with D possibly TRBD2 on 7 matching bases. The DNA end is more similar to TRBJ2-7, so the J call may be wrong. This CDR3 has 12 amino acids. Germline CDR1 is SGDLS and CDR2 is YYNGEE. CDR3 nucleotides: TGTGCCAGCAGCGCGGGGGGCCACGAGCAGTACTTC. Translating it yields CASSAGGHEQYF.

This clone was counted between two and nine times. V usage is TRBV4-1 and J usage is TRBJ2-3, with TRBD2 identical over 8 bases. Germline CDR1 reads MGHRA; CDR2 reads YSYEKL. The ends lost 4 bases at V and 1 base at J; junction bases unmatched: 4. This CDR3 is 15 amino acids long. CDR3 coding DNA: TGCGCCAGCAGCCTTAGCGGGGAAGGCACAGATACGCAGTATTTT. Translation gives CASSLSGEGTDTQYF.

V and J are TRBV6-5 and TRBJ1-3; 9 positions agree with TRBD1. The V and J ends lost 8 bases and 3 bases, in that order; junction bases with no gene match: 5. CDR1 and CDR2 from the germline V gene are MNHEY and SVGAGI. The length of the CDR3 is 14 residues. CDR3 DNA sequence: TGTGCCAGCCGAACAGGGGGCCTTGGAAACACCATATATTTT. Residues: CASRTGGLGNTIYF.